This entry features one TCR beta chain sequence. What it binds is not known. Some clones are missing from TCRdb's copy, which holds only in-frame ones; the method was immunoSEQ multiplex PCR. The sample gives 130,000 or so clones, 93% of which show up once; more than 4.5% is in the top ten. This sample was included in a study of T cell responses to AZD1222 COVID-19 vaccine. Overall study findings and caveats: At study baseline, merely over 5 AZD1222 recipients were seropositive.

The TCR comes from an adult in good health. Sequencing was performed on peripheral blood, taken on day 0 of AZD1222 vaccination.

The CDR3 here is CASSDTTGSRNTIYF. The CDR3 DNA reads TGTGCCAGCAGTGACACTACAGGATCGAGAAACACCATATATTTT. The chain combines TRBV25-1 with TRBJ1-3, with D tentatively TRBD1 (5 bases). CDR3 length equals 15 residues. With 3 bases removed from V and 5 bases from J, the gap between germline ends came to 14 bases. Germline assignment: CDR1 MGHDK and CDR2 SYGVNS.